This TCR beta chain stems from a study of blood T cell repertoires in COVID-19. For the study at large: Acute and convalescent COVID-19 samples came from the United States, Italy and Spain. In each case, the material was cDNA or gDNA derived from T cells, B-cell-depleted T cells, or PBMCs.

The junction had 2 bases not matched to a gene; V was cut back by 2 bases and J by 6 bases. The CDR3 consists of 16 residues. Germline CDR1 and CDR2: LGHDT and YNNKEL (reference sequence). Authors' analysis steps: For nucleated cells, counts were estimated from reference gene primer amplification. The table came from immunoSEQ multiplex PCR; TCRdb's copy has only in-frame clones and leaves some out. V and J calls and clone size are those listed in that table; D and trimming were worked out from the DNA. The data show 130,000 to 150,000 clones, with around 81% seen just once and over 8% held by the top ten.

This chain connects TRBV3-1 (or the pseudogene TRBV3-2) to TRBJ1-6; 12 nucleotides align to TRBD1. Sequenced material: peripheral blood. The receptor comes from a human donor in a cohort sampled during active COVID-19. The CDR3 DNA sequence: TGTGCCAGCAGCCAATCGGGACAGGGGGCTAATTCACCCCTCCACTTT. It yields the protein CASSQSGQGANSPLHF.